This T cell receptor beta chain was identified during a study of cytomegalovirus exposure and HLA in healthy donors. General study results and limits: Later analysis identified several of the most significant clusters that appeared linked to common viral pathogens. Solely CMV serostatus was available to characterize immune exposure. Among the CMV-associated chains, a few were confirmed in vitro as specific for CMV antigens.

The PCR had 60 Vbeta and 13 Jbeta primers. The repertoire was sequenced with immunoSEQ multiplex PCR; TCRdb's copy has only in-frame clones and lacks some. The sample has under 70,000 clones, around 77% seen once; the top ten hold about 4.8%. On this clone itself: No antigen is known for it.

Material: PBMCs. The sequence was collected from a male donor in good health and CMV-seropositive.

CDR3 sequence: CASSTRLAGGNEQFF. The CDR3 coding sequence is TGTGCCAGCAGCACCAGACTAGCGGGGGGAAATGAGCAGTTCTTC. This chain links TRBV7-6 with TRBJ2-1; 13 nucleotides match TRBD2. The CDR3 length is 15 residues. Germline values: CDR1 SGHVS, CDR2 FNYEAQ. With 5 bases clipped from V and 7 bases from J, the junction kept 5 bases outside the gene matches.